The entry that follows covers one T cell receptor (beta chain) sequence. The trim removed 1 base at V and 6 bases at J, leaving 8 bases unmatched. There are 16 residues in the CDR3. CDR1 SGHTA and CDR2 FQGTGA come from the germline V gene. The entry originates in a study of blood T cell repertoires in COVID-19. Sequenced by immunoSEQ multiplex PCR; TCRdb stores in-frame clones only, minus some. Seen here are around 300,000 clones, 80% to 90% observed once, and the top ten hold roughly 6.1%. The clonotype originates from a woman aged 50 to 60 with COVID-19, enrolled during active disease. Sequences were obtained from peripheral blood. The chain recombines TRBV7-3 with TRBJ2-1; 8 bases line up with TRBD2. The CDR3 DNA sequence: TGTGCCAGCAGCTTAAGTGGAGCGGGAGATCGCAATGAGCAGTTCTTC. Protein product: CASSLSGAGDRNEQFF.